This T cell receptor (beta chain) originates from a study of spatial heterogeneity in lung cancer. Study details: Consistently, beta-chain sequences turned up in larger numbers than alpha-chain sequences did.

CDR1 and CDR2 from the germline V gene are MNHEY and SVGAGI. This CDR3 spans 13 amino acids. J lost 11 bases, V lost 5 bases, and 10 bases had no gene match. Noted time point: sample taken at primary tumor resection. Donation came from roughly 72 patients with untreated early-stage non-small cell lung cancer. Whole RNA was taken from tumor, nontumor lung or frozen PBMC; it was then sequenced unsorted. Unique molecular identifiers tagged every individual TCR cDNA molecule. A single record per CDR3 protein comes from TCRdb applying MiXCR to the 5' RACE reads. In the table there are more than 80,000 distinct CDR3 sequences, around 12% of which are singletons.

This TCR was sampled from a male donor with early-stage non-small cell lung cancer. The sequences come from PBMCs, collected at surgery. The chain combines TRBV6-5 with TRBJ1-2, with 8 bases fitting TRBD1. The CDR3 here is CASSPGGKAQYTF. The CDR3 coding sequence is TGTGCCAGCAGTCCAGGGGGCAAGGCCCAATACACCTTC.